This paragraph reports one TCR beta chain. What it binds is not known. The protocol was immunoSEQ multiplex PCR, while the TCRdb copy is restricted to in-frame clones and leaves out a portion. The sample includes some 74,000 clones, around 80% seen only once; the top ten take less than 25%. Germline V gives CDR1 LNHDA, CDR2 SQIVND (reference sequence). The CDR3 is 18 amino acids. The trim removed 3 bases at V and 1 base at J, leaving 12 bases unmatched. The entry originates in a study of T cell responses to AZD1222 COVID-19 vaccine. Study-level background: Second-dose recipients at about 4 or about 12 weeks were treated as one pooled group. Study results and caveats: It was only after the peak T cell response that any repertoires were sampled. Regions 160-218 and 743-854 dominated among vaccine-associated CD4 TCRs spanning spike. White British people made up most donors, females outnumbered males, and clonal diversity was possibly underestimated.

This sequence joins TRBV19 and TRBJ1-2; TRBD1 aligns across 9 bases. This TCR was sampled from an adult in good health. The sequencing used peripheral blood, collected on day 0 of AZD1222 vaccination. The CDR3 region has the DNA TGTGCCAGTAGTATGGTGCGGGGACAGGGCGTTCTTAACTATGGCTACACCTTC. It encodes CASSMVRGQGVLNYGYTF.